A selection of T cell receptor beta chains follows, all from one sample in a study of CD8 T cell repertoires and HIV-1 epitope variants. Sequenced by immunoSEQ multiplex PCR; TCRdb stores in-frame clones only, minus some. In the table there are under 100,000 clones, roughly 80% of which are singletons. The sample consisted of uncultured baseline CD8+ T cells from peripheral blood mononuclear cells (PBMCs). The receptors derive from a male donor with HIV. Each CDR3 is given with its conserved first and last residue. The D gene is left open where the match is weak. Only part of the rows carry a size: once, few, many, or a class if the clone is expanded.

TGCAGCGTGGAGAACAGCGACAGGGTATCCTACGAGCAGTACTTC CSVENSDRVSYEQYF TRBJ2-7 TRBD1 . TRBV29-1
TGTGCCAGCAGCCCCAACCTCGACGGGTATGGCTACACCTTC CASSPNLDGYGYTF TRBJ1-2 . few TRBV7-3
TGTGCCAGCAGCTCCACCTCTGCCTTGAGTGGTGAGCAGTTCTTC CASSSTSALSGEQFF TRBJ2-1 . . TRBV7-3
TGTGCCAGCAGTGAAACGACAGGATCTGGAAACACCATATATTTT CASSETTGSGNTIYF TRBJ1-3 . few TRBV25-1
TGTGCCAGCAGCCAAGATTTGGGGGACCAAGACTACGAGCAGTACTTC CASSQDLGDQDYEQYF TRBJ2-7 . once TRBV4-2
TGTGCCAGCAACGAGGAGGGCAGAGTCAGCGGGGAGCAGTACTTC CASNEEGRVSGEQYF TRBJ2-7 . . TRBV6-6
TGCGCCAGCAGCTTGGCCAAAAACTATGGCTACACCTTC CASSLAKNYGYTF TRBJ1-2 . . TRBV5-1
TGTGCCAGCAGCGTAGCAGGGACGGGCACCGGGGAGCTGTTTTTT CASSVAGTGTGELFF TRBJ2-2 . once TRBV9
TGTGCCAGCAGCTCACAGGGACAGGGGGGCACTGAAGCTTTCTTT CASSSQGQGGTEAFF TRBJ1-1 TRBD1 . TRBV4-2
TGTGCCAGCAGCTTAGGGACAGGGGGCAGGGAGCAGTACTTC CASSLGTGGREQYF TRBJ2-7 TRBD1 . TRBV7-2
TGTGCCAGCAGCCAGGACAGGGACTTAATCGCTTTCTTT CASSQDRDLIAFF TRBJ1-1 TRBD1 . TRBV7-2
TGTGCCAGCAGTGAAGACGGGGGCCGTCAGCCCCAGCATTTT CASSEDGGRQPQHF TRBJ1-5 . . TRBV28
TGTGCCAGCAGTTACCCCGGGGGGGGGCGAGGTGAAAAACTGTTTTTT CASSYPGGGRGEKLFF TRBJ1-4 . . TRBV6-6
TGTGCCAGCGGGGGGGACTACAATGAGCAGTTCTTC CASGGDYNEQFF TRBJ2-1 TRBD2 few TRBV28
TGCGCCAGCAGCCAGACAGGGGGCACTGAAGCTTTCTTT CASSQTGGTEAFF TRBJ1-1 TRBD1 . TRBV5-1
TGCAGAGCCATTAGCAGGGCCGACAATGAGCAGTTCTTC CRAISRADNEQFF TRBJ2-1 . . TRBV29-1
TGTGCCAGCAGTTACTCGACCCAGGGGGAAAAGGGAGCTTTCTTT CASSYSTQGEKGAFF TRBJ1-1 TRBD1 . TRBV6-6
TGTGCCAGCAGCCAACAACGGACGGCCAAGGAAGCTTTCTTT CASSQQRTAKEAFF TRBJ1-1 . . TRBV7-3
TGTGCCAGCAGTCGGACACTGAGCTCCTACGAGCAGTACTTC CASSRTLSSYEQYF TRBJ2-7 . . TRBV6-5
TGTGCCAGCAGCTTGGACCCGGGTCCGTGGGGCTACACCTTC CASSLDPGPWGYTF TRBJ1-2 . few TRBV5-5
TGCGCCAGCAGTGAAATGATTACTCGGGAGGTCAACTATGGCTACACCTTC CASSEMITREVNYGYTF TRBJ1-2 . few TRBV10-1
TGTGCCAGCAGTGAAGTTTACAGGGCCCATCAGCCCCAGCATTTT CASSEVYRAHQPQHF TRBJ1-5 . . TRBV6-1
TGCAGCGTTGAGTCTGGAAACACCATATATTTT CSVESGNTIYF TRBJ1-3 . . TRBV29-1
TGTGCCAGCAGCCGTTCTAGCGGGATGAGCTCCTACGAGCAGTACTTC CASSRSSGMSSYEQYF TRBJ2-7 TRBD2 once TRBV27